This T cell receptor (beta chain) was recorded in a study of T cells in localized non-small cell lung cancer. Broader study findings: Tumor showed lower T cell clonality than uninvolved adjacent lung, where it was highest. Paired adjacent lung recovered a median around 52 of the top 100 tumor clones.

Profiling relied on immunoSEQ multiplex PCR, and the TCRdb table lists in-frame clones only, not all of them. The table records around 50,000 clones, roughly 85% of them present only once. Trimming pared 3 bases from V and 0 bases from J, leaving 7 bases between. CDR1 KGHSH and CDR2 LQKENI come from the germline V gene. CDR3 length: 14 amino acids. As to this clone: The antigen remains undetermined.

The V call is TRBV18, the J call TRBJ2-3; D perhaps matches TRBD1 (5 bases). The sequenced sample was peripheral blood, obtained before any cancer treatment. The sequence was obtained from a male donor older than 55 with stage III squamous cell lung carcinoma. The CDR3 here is CASSPTVSTDTQYF. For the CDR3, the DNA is TGTGCCAGCTCACCGACAGTAAGCACAGATACGCAGTATTTT.